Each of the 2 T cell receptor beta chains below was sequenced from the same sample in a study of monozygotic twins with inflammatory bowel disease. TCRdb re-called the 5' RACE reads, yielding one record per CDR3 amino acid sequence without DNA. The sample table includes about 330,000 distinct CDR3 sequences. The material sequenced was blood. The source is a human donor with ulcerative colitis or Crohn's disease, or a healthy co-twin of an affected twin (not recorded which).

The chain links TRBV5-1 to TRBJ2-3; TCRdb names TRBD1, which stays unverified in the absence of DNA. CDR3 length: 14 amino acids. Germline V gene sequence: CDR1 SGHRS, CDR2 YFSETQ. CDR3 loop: CASSEQGSGDTQYF.

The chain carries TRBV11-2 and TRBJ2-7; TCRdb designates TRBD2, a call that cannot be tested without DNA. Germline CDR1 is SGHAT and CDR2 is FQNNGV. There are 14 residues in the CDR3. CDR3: CASSPTSGPYEQYF.